These T cell receptor beta chains were read from a single sample in a study of blood T cell repertoires in COVID-19. Sequencing was performed with immunoSEQ multiplex PCR; in TCRdb, only in-frame clones are kept and a portion is missing. This table holds about 170,000 clones, 70% to 90% found once. The sequencing input was peripheral blood. These receptors all come from a woman at least 80 years old with COVID-19, enrolled during active disease. Each CDR3 is given with its conserved first and last residue. A D gene is named only where the DNA matches it firmly. Part of the rows lack a size; the others show once, few, many or a class for expanded clones.

TRBV5-1,TRBD1,TRBJ2-7,-,TGCGCCAGCAGCTTGGGGGCTCAGGGGGCGCGGGAGCAGTACTTC,CASSLGAQGAREQYF
TRBV14,-,TRBJ2-6,-,TGTGCCAGCAGCCCGGGGGCCAACGTCCTGACTTTC,CASSPGANVLTF
TRBV5-1,TRBD2,TRBJ2-7,-,TGCGCCAGCAGCCTTTCTAGCGGGACGGGGTCCTACGAGCAGTACTTC,CASSLSSGTGSYEQYF
TRBV7-9,TRBD2,TRBJ2-7,few,TGTGCCAGCAGCTCCAACCCGACTAGCGCCTACGAGCAGTACTTC,CASSSNPTSAYEQYF
TRBV10-3,TRBD2,TRBJ2-3,-,TGTGCCATCAACAGCGGGAGGGTTGGAGATACGCAGTATTTT,CAINSGRVGDTQYF
TRBV2,TRBD2,TRBJ2-7,few,TGTGCCAGCAGTGGCTCCGGGGGGGAGCAGTACTTC,CASSGSGGEQYF
TRBV7-9,-,TRBJ2-2,few,TGTGCCAGCAGCCCCCCGGACTACACCGGGGAGCTGTTTTTT,CASSPPDYTGELFF
TRBV10-3,-,TRBJ1-2,-,TGTGCCATCAGTGACCCGGGGAGGGGTATTAACTATGGCTACACCTTC,CAISDPGRGINYGYTF
TRBV7-3,TRBD1,TRBJ2-5,once,TGTGCCAGCAGCGAAACCGGGACAGGGGGCTGGGAGACCCAGTACTTC,CASSETGTGGWETQYF
TRBV2,-,TRBJ2-7,-,TGTGCCAGCAGTGAGACAGCTGAGCAGTACTTC,CASSETAEQYF
TRBV7-6,-,TRBJ2-5,-,TGTGCCAGCAGCTTATTGGGAACACTCCTCGGGGGAGAGACCCAGTACTTC,CASSLLGTLLGGETQYF
TRBV2,TRBD1,TRBJ1-5,few,TGTGCCAGCAGTCGCCAACAGGGGTCCGGGCCCCAGCATTTT,CASSRQQGSGPQHF
TRBV7-2,TRBD1,TRBJ2-7,-,TGTGCCAGCAGCTCTCCTGGGACAGCCTTATCCTACGAGCAGTACTTC,CASSSPGTALSYEQYF
TRBV7-8,-,TRBJ2-1,-,TGTGCCAGCATCGAGAACTCGGGTTACCGTCATGAGCAGTTCTTC,CASIENSGYRHEQFF
TRBV27,-,TRBJ2-6,-,TGTGCCAGCCTCCGAACAGGTTCTGGGGCCAACGTCCTGACTTTC,CASLRTGSGANVLTF
TRBV5-4,-,TRBJ2-5,-,TGTGCCAGCAGCTTGAGCGTAACTGTGGAGACCCAGTACTTC,CASSLSVTVETQYF
TRBV29-1,TRBD2,TRBJ2-1,few,TGCAGCGCACACGGGACTAGCGGGTACAATGAGCAGTTCTTC,CSAHGTSGYNEQFF
TRBV28,-,TRBJ1-2,-,TGTGCCAGCAGTTTAGGTCGCAGGGAAATAACCGGCTACACCTTC,CASSLGRREITGYTF
TRBV11-1,TRBD2,TRBJ2-7,once,TGTGCCAGCAGCTCCACTAGCGGGAGTACCTACGAGCAGTACTTC,CASSSTSGSTYEQYF
TRBV29-1,TRBD1,TRBJ1-2,-,TGCAGCGTTGATAGACAGGGGGCCTATGGCTACACCTTC,CSVDRQGAYGYTF
TRBV18,-,TRBJ1-5,-,TGTGCCAGCTCACCACCGGGTGGCGGTAGCAATCAGCCCCAGCATTTT,CASSPPGGGSNQPQHF
TRBV30,-,TRBJ2-1,-,TGTGCCTGGAGTGTATTTTTGGCCGCGCTTAGCGATGAGCAGTTCTTC,CAWSVFLAALSDEQFF
TRBV10-3,-,TRBJ2-2,few,TGTGCCATCAGTCCTTTCAGCGGAGGGGAAACCGGGGAGCTGTTTTTT,CAISPFSGGETGELFF
TRBV28,-,TRBJ1-2,-,TGTGCCAGCAGTTTACTGACAGACAGCTATGGCTACACCTTC,CASSLLTDSYGYTF
TRBV5-1,-,TRBJ2-3,once,TGCGCCAGCGGATCGCGGGGTTATGGCACAGATACGCAGTATTTT,CASGSRGYGTDTQYF
TRBV27,-,TRBJ2-7,-,TGTGCCAGCAGGACCTGGGCTAGCGTTTCCTACGAGCAGTACTTC,CASRTWASVSYEQYF
TRBV5-1,TRBD2,TRBJ2-7,-,TGCGCCAGCAGCAAGGGGACTAGCGGGACCTACGAGCAGTACTTC,CASSKGTSGTYEQYF
TRBV10-3,-,TRBJ2-5,-,TGTGCCATCAGTGTCAGATCAGAAGAGACCCAGTACTTC,CAISVRSEETQYF
TRBV6-2/TRBV6-3,-,TRBJ2-4,once,TGTGCCAGCAGTTACTTCTATGGGGCGGTCAAAAACATTCAGTACTTC,CASSYFYGAVKNIQYF
TRBV7-9,TRBD1,TRBJ1-4,few,TGTGCCAGCAGCTTAGCGCCTGGACAGGGGGTGGAAAAACTGTTTTTT,CASSLAPGQGVEKLFF
TRBV23-1,-,TRBJ2-3,-,TGCGCCAGCAGTCGTTCGAATCGGGGGTTCCCAGATACGCAGTATTTT,CASSRSNRGFPDTQYF
TRBV7-2,-,TRBJ1-6,-,TGTGCCAGCAGCTCATTGGGCAGGGTCTCCTATAATTCACCCCTCCACTTT,CASSSLGRVSYNSPLHF
TRBV18,TRBD2,TRBJ2-3,-,TGTGCCAGCTCACCTCCGGGACTAGCCAACCTTGATACGCAGTATTTT,CASSPPGLANLDTQYF
TRBV7-2,-,TRBJ2-7,-,TGTGCCAGCAGTCGAGTAGGCGGGGTTAGCTCCTACGAGCAGTACTTC,CASSRVGGVSSYEQYF
TRBV19,-,TRBJ2-2,once,TGTGCCAGTAGTATCGGTAGTAACACCGGGGAGCTGTTTTTT,CASSIGSNTGELFF
TRBV30,-,TRBJ1-2,-,TGTGCCTGGAGTGTAAATACGGCTAACTATGGCTACACCTTC,CAWSVNTANYGYTF
TRBV4-3,-,TRBJ2-7,-,TGCGCCAGCAGCCAAGGTTACAGGACCTACGAGCAGTACTTC,CASSQGYRTYEQYF
TRBV5-1,-,TRBJ2-2,few,TGCGCCAGCAGCTTGGCCGTGCAGGGTCCCGGGGAGCTGTTTTTT,CASSLAVQGPGELFF
TRBV19,-,TRBJ1-1,few,TGTGCCAGCTCACGGGGGGCGGACACTGAAGCTTTCTTT,CASSRGADTEAFF
TRBV5-6,TRBD2,TRBJ2-5,-,TGTGCCAGCAACGGGAGGGCCTACGGGACCCAGTACTTC,CASNGRAYGTQYF
TRBV30,TRBD1,TRBJ1-6,-,TGTGCCTGGACTCGACAGGGTAGTTCACCCCTCCACTTT,CAWTRQGSSPLHF
TRBV29-1,TRBD1,TRBJ2-5,-,TGCAGCGTTGAGATCGGGACAGGAAAGACCCAGTACTTC,CSVEIGTGKTQYF
TRBV2,-,TRBJ2-6,-,TGTGCCAGCAGTGCCCCGGGGAGATCCCTCTCTGGGGCCAACGTCCTGACTTTC,CASSAPGRSLSGANVLTF
TRBV10-3,-,TRBJ1-6,-,TGTGCCATCAGGGCAGGCGCCTATAATTCACCCCTCCACTTT,CAIRAGAYNSPLHF